This is a list of T cell receptor beta chains from one sample in a study of tumor-infiltrating lymphocytes in localized non-small cell lung cancer. TCRdb's table, derived via immunoSEQ multiplex PCR, lists solely in-frame clones and lacks some. The sample has about 6,700 clones; around 80% are singletons. Sequenced: uninvolved lung tissue not adjacent to the tumor. The source is a human donor with non-small cell lung cancer. Both conserved end residues are part of each CDR3. D genes are given only for firm matches. The size entry is marked missing in some rows and otherwise reads once, few, many or a size class.

>TRBV4-2|.|TRBD1|TRBJ1-2
CASSLWSDRPRGNGYTF
TGTGCCAGCAGCCTCTGGTCTGACAGGCCCAGGGGGAATGGCTACACCTTC
>TRBV9|.|TRBD1|TRBJ2-2
CASSDPGQRTTGELFF
TGTGCCAGCAGCGATCCGGGACAGCGCACGACCGGGGAGCTGTTTTTT
>TRBV29-1|few|.|TRBJ2-2
CSVTTVNGIGELFF
TGCAGCGTAACGACGGTGAATGGTATCGGGGAGCTGTTTTTT
>TRBV7-8|once|.|TRBJ1-1
CASSLGATEAFF
TGTGCCAGCAGCTTAGGGGCAACTGAAGCTTTCTTT
>TRBV7-9|.|TRBD1|TRBJ2-7
CASSGTAYEQYF
TGTGCCAGCAGCGGGACAGCCTACGAGCAGTACTTC
>TRBV5-1|once|.|TRBJ1-1
CASSLDPGTGRGAFF
TGCGCCAGCAGCTTGGACCCGGGCACGGGTCGGGGAGCTTTCTTT
>TRBV6-6|.|.|TRBJ1-1
CASSLYVGQEAFF
TGTGCCAGCAGTCTATACGTCGGACAGGAAGCTTTCTTT
>TRBV6-1|.|TRBD1|TRBJ2-7
CASSELGTGTYEQYF
TGTGCCAGCAGTGAACTTGGGACAGGGACCTACGAGCAGTACTTC
>TRBV11-1|.|TRBD1|TRBJ1-1
CASSLKRPGQGARTEAFF
TGTGCCAGCAGCTTAAAACGCCCGGGACAGGGGGCGCGGACTGAAGCTTTCTTT
>TRBV21-1|.|.|TRBJ2-7
CASSKDPGGANYEQYF
TGTGCCAGCAGCAAAGACCCTGGCGGGGCGAACTACGAGCAGTACTTC
>TRBV7-9|.|.|TRBJ1-1
CASSLAGQFTEAFF
TGTGCCAGCAGCTTAGCCGGACAGTTCACTGAAGCTTTCTTT
>TRBV7-2|.|.|TRBJ1-5
CASSLATGNNQPQHF
TGTGCCAGCAGCTTAGCGACGGGGAACAATCAGCCCCAGCATTTT
>TRBV2|.|.|TRBJ2-4
CASSHRQDSQAKNIQYF
TGTGCCAGCAGTCATCGACAGGATTCACAGGCCAAAAACATTCAGTACTTC
>TRBV7-9|.|.|TRBJ1-1
CASSLEGLNTEAFF
TGTGCCAGCAGCTTAGAGGGGTTGAACACTGAAGCTTTCTTT
>TRBV7-2|.|.|TRBJ1-5
CASSFKGSNQPQHF
TGTGCCAGCAGCTTCAAAGGGAGCAATCAGCCCCAGCATTTT
>TRBV19|.|.|TRBJ1-5
CASSPGVYNQPQHF
TGTGCCAGTAGTCCAGGGGTATACAATCAGCCCCAGCATTTT
>TRBV5-6|.|.|TRBJ2-5
CASSQRDIPGETQYF
TGTGCCAGCAGCCAACGGGACATCCCTGGGGAGACCCAGTACTTC
>TRBV13|once|.|TRBJ1-2
CASSLAQGYGYTF
TGTGCCAGCAGCTTAGCACAGGGTTATGGCTACACCTTC
>TRBV5-6|.|.|TRBJ2-7
CASSPRVSYEQYF
TGTGCCAGCAGCCCGCGGGTCTCCTACGAGCAGTACTTC
>TRBV11-3|.|.|TRBJ2-3
CASSPGGGPTDTQYF
TGTGCCAGCAGCCCCGGGGGAGGACCCACAGATACGCAGTATTTT
>TRBV10-3|few|TRBD2|TRBJ2-7
CAISEGLVGPSYEQYF
TGTGCCATCAGTGAGGGACTAGTGGGACCTTCCTACGAGCAGTACTTC
>TRBV5-1|.|.|TRBJ1-2
CASSLLGEGYGYTF
TGCGCCAGCAGCTTGCTGGGGGAGGGCTATGGCTACACCTTC
>TRBV4-3|large|.|TRBJ2-6
CASSQAVGAGVGANVLTF
TGCGCCAGCAGCCAAGCTGTGGGGGCAGGGGTCGGGGCCAACGTCCTGACTTTC
>TRBV28|once|.|TRBJ1-2
CGVQNYGYAF
TGTGGAGTGCAAAACTATGGCTACGCCTTC
>TRBV6-5|.|.|TRBJ2-3
CASRPSGTDTQYF
TGTGCCAGCAGGCCTAGCGGCACAGATACGCAGTATTTT
>TRBV7-8|.|TRBD1|TRBJ1-4
CASSLGGQVNEKLFF
TGTGCCAGCAGCTTAGGGGGACAGGTTAATGAAAAACTGTTTTTT
>TRBV5-1|.|.|TRBJ2-7
CASSLGVTSYEQYF
TGCGCCAGCAGCTTGGGCGTAACTAGCTACGAGCAGTACTTC
>TRBV19|few|.|TRBJ1-2
CASSTGRVFYGYTF
TGTGCCAGTAGTACCGGCAGAGTCTTCTATGGCTACACCTTC
>TRBV9|few|.|TRBJ2-3
CASSVGTDTQYF
TGTGCCAGCAGCGTTGGTACAGATACGCAGTATTTT
>TRBV13|once|.|TRBJ2-3
CASSARDSYGTDTQYF
TGTGCCAGCAGCGCGCGGGACAGTTACGGCACAGATACGCAGTATTTT
>TRBV15|.|TRBD1|TRBJ1-4
CATSRDRQGLGEKLFF
TGTGCCACCAGCAGAGACCGACAGGGCTTGGGTGAAAAACTGTTTTTT
>TRBV7-2|.|TRBD2|TRBJ2-3
CASSLYVAGGPRSDTQYF
TGTGCCAGCAGCTTATACGTAGCGGGGGGGCCTCGGTCAGATACGCAGTATTTT
>TRBV19|.|.|TRBJ2-7
CASSIDLGGVEQYF
TGTGCCAGTAGTATAGATCTAGGCGGGGTGGAGCAGTACTTC
>TRBV7-6|few|.|TRBJ2-1
CASSSHTYNEQFF
TGTGCCAGCAGCTCCCATACCTACAATGAGCAGTTCTTC
>TRBV9|.|TRBD2|TRBJ2-3
CASSVTSGGSPGTDTQYF
TGTGCCAGCAGCGTCACTAGCGGGGGTTCCCCTGGCACAGATACGCAGTATTTT
>TRBV7-8|few|.|TRBJ1-1
CASSLMLPGLNTEAFF
TGTGCCAGCAGCTTAATGCTTCCCGGATTGAACACTGAAGCTTTCTTT
>TRBV7-2|.|.|TRBJ1-1
CASTILRAEAFF
TGTGCCAGCACCATACTAAGAGCTGAAGCTTTCTTT
>TRBV5-1|.|TRBD2|TRBJ2-7
CASSLDLAGGSHEQYF
TGCGCCAGCAGCTTGGATCTAGCGGGAGGGAGCCACGAGCAGTACTTC
>TRBV4-2|.|TRBD2|TRBJ2-1
CASSHERAGGSFEQFF
TGTGCCAGCAGCCATGAACGGGCGGGGGGTTCATTTGAGCAGTTCTTC
>TRBV9|few|.|TRBJ2-1
CASSVGTGEQFF
TGTGCCAGCAGCGTAGGCACGGGCGAGCAGTTCTTC
>TRBV28|.|.|TRBJ2-7
CASSLLDPGTNYEQYF
TGTGCCAGCAGTTTATTGGACCCCGGGACAAACTACGAGCAGTACTTC
>TRBV21-1|.|.|TRBJ1-5
CASSTLTGSAGQPQHF
TGTGCCAGCAGCACACTTACAGGGTCAGCGGGTCAGCCCCAGCATTTT
>TRBV10-1|.|.|TRBJ1-2
CASSPREGPYLNYGYTF
TGCGCCAGCTCCCCCAGGGAAGGGCCGTATCTTAACTATGGCTACACCTTC
>TRBV29-1|.|TRBD1|TRBJ2-7
CSVTGALEGQGVGYEQYF
TGCAGCGTTACAGGAGCTCTAGAGGGACAGGGGGTTGGATACGAGCAGTACTTC
>TRBV19|.|.|TRBJ1-5
CASSTRTPVGNQPQHF
TGTGCCAGTAGTACAAGGACACCAGTGGGCAATCAGCCCCAGCATTTT
>TRBV13|.|TRBD1|TRBJ1-1
CASSIRQGWNTEAFF
TGTGCCAGCAGCATACGACAGGGATGGAACACTGAAGCTTTCTTT
>TRBV5-8|.|.|TRBJ2-3
CASSLGLGGYTDTQYF
TGTGCCAGCAGCTTGGGGCTCGGGGGATACACAGATACGCAGTATTTT
>TRBV6-1|.|.|TRBJ2-7
CASSEFDRSYEQYF
TGTGCCAGCAGTGAGTTCGACAGATCCTACGAGCAGTACTTC
>TRBV7-3|.|.|TRBJ2-1
CASSLSGKAYNEQFF
TGTGCCAGCAGCTTAAGCGGGAAAGCCTACAATGAGCAGTTCTTC